Listed below are T cell receptor beta chains from one sample, sequenced in a study of blood T cell repertoires in COVID-19. Measured with immunoSEQ multiplex PCR; TCRdb has only the in-frame clones, and not every one. The repertoire consists of 20,000 to 30,000 clones, with approximately 90% occurring once and the leading ten covering almost 8%. The sample taken for sequencing was peripheral blood. The receptors shown here come from a human donor in a cohort sampled during active COVID-19. Both conserved end residues are trimmed from each CDR3.

V gene | CDR3 protein
TRBV6-2/TRBV6-3 | ASSFFSFNYGYT
TRBV9 | ASSAFLGELF
TRBV6-5 | ASSLGEQPQH
TRBV7-2 | ASSLVTGNNEQF
TRBV19 | ASSMVTGNDEQF
TRBV7-9 | ASSPQGFEAF
TRBV20-1 | SAVGGREAF
TRBV3-1/TRBV3-2 | ASSQASDEQY
TRBV7-3 | ASSLTASGSYNEQF
TRBV12-5 | ASGSGGGYEQY
TRBV5-1 | ASSLESELYGELF
TRBV27 | ASSLHGQGNQPQH
TRBV5-6 | ASSPWDREYEQY
TRBV4-3 | ASSQIRGSEQF